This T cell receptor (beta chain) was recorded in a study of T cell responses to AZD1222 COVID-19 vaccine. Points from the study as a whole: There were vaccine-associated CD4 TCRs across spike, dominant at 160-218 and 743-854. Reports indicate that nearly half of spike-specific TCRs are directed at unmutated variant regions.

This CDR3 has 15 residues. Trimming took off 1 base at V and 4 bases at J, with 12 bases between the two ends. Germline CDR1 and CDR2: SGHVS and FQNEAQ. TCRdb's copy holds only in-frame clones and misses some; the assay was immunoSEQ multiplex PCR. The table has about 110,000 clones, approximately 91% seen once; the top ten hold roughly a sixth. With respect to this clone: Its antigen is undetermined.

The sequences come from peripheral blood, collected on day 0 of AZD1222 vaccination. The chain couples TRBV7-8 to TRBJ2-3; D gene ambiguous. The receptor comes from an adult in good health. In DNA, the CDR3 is TGTGCCAGCAGCTTAGAGGATTTCTGGGCAGATACGCAGTATTTT. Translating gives CASSLEDFWADTQYF.